This T cell receptor beta chain emerged from a study of CD8 T cells in Susac syndrome. Study-level points and caveats: Only a relatively small number of individuals were included in the TCR sequencing and HLA analysis.

Worth noting for this clonotype: What it binds is not known.

With 6 bases removed from V and 0 bases from J, the gap between germline ends came to 20 bases. From germline, CDR1 is DFQATT and CDR2 SNEGSKA (reference sequence). The CDR3 is 16 residues long. After extraction with the RNeasy kit, roughly 0.45 to 1 ug of the RNA was reverse transcribed using random hexamers. Across 54 Vbeta and 13 Jbeta, immunoSEQ multiplex PCR amplified TCR beta CDR3. TCRdb re-analysed the immunoSEQ multiplex PCR reads in MiXCR, keeping a single row per CDR3 protein. This table holds approximately 200,000 distinct CDR3 sequences, approximately 95% found once. Control patients had untreated stable or active relapsing-remitting multiple sclerosis by revised McDonald criteria. FACS enriched CD8+ TEMRA cells, while bulk CD8+ and CD4+ were negatively isolated.

The J gene is TRBJ1-2, the V gene TRBV20-1; D remains ambiguous. The sequence came from a human donor with multiple sclerosis. Material for sequencing was CD4+ T cells from PBMCs. CDR3 sequence reads: CSAYRSGRRANYGYTF. The CDR3 DNA reads as TGCAGTGCCTACCGGTCTGGACGGCGAGCTAACTATGGCTACACCTTC.